The clone carrying this T cell receptor beta chain was counted between two and nine times. Its antigen remains unknown. TCR sequencing used cDNA made by reverse transcription of extracted RNA. Profiling relied on immunoSEQ multiplex PCR, and the TCRdb table lists in-frame clones only, not all of them. The table includes about 98,000 clones, 35% to 45% detected once. The data belong to a study of CD8+ T cells in alopecia areata. For the study at large: Tofacitinib was taken orally by treated patients, and the dose was 5 to 10 mg twice daily. A 6-month off-drug phase came after tofacitinib, which had lasted 6 to 18 months. Findings of the study overall: Against the mouse data, patients shared TCRs less clearly, possibly for HLA reasons.

CDR3 size: 14 residues. The germline CDR1 and CDR2 sequences are MDHEN and SYDVKM. Trimming pared 5 bases from V and 3 bases from J, leaving 13 bases between. Starting from PBMCs, sorting isolated CD4+ and CD8+ T cells. The chain carries TRBV28 and TRBJ1-2; D perhaps matches TRBD1 (6 bases). The sequenced material came from CD4+ T cells sorted from blood. This TCR was sampled from a human donor with alopecia areata. This CDR3 reads CASSETGPYYGYTF. CDR3 sequence (DNA): TGTGCCAGCAGTGAAACAGGGCCCTACTATGGCTACACCTTC.